This TCR beta chain stems from a study of post-analysis software for immune sequencing data. Overall study context: The patients showed relapsing-remitting, secondary progressive and progressive-relapsing multiple sclerosis courses. Findings and limits, study-wide: The study found TRBV5-6, TRBV5-1 and TRBV20-1 among about 5 TRBV segments more frequent in patients than controls.

This clonotype was counted a single time. Its specificity is not known. Sequencing libraries made from TCR beta cDNA carried unique molecular identifiers. Roughly 500,000 cDNA molecules came from 1 to 10 million T cells. One entry per CDR3 protein, called by TCRdb with MiXCR from the PCR reads. The sample consists of hundreds of thousands of distinct CDR3 sequences, roughly 29% of them appearing once. With 6 bases removed from V and 13 bases from J, the gap between germline ends came to 34 bases. Germline V gene data show CDR1 as DFQATT and CDR2 as SNEGSKA (reference sequence). This CDR3 is built from 17 residues.

The gene calls are TRBV20-1 and TRBJ2-4; TRBD1 might be the D (7 bases). This receptor was taken from a girl aged 10 to 17 with multiple sclerosis. The specimen sequenced was blood. The CDR3 loop is CSAYNRGGSPSYNEQYF. The CDR3 region has the DNA TGCAGTGCCTATAACAGGGGAGGCTCCCCCTCCTACAATGAGCAGTACTTC.